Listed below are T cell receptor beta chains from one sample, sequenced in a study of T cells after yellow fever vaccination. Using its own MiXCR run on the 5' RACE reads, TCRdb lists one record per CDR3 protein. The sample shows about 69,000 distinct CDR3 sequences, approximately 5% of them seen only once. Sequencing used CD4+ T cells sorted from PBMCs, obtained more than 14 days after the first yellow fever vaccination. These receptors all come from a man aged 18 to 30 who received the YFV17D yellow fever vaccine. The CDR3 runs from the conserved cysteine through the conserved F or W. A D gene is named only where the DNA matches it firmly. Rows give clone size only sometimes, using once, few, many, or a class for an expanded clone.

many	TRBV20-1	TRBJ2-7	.	TGCAGTGCTAAACTAGGGAGCTCCTACGAGCAGTACTTC	CSAKLGSSYEQYF
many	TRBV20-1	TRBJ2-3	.	TGCAGTGCTAGAGAACAGGACAACACAGATACGCAGTATTTT	CSAREQDNTDTQYF
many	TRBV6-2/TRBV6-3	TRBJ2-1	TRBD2	TGTGCCAGCACCGACGGGACTAGCGGGATTGAGCAGTTCTTC	CASTDGTSGIEQFF
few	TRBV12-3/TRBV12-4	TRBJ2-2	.	TGTGCCTGCAGTTTCAGGACCTACTTGAGAGGGGGCACCGGGGAGCTGTTTTTT	CACSFRTYLRGGTGELFF
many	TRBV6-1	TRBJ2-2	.	TGTGCGAAGTCCTGGACCAACACCGGGGAGCTGTTTTTT	CAKSWTNTGELFF
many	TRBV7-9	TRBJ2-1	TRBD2	TGTGCCAGCAGCTTAAGCGGGGGAGAGCAGTTCTTC	CASSLSGGEQFF
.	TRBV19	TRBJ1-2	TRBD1	TGTGCCTGCGGGACAGCTAACTATGGCTACACCTTC	CACGTANYGYTF
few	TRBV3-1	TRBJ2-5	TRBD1	TGTGCCAGCACCCAACAGTGGGACAGACAAGAGACCCAGTACTTC	CASTQQWDRQETQYF
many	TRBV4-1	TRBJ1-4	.	TGCGCCAGCAGCCGAGTTCAGGACCCCAGAGGGGAAAAACTGTTTTTT	CASSRVQDPRGEKLFF
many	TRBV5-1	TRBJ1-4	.	TGCGCCAGCAGCTTGGCCGGGCAAACTAATGAAAAACTGTTTTTT	CASSLAGQTNEKLFF
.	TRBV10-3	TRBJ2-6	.	TGTGCCATCAATGTACAGGGCCCTGGGGCCAACGTCCTGACTTTC	CAINVQGPGANVLTF
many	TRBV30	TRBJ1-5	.	TGTGCCTGGAGTGTGCAAGTTTCCAATCAGCCCCAGCATTTT	CAWSVQVSNQPQHF
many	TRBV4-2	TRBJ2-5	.	TGTGCCAGCAGCCAAGGGTCGGCGGGGGAGACCCAGTACTTC	CASSQGSAGETQYF
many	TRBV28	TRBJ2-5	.	TGTGCCACCGAGGGACAACAAGAGACCCAGTACTTC	CATEGQQETQYF
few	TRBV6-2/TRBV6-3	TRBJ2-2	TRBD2	TGTGCCAGCAAAATCAGCGGGGACGACACCGGGGAGCTGTTTTTT	CASKISGDDTGELFF
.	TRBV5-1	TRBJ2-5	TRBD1	TGCGTCAGCAGTAGGTGGGGACAGCACCAAGAGACCCAGTACTTC	CVSSRWGQHQETQYF
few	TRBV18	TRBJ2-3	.	TGTGCCAGCTCACCACCCAACAGGATCTCTAGCACAGATACGCAGTATTTT	CASSPPNRISSTDTQYF
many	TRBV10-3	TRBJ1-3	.	TGTGCCATCAGTTCCCAACAGGGTACGGGAAACACCATATATTTT	CAISSQQGTGNTIYF
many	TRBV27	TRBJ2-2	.	TGTGCCAGTAAAAACCGAGAAACCGGGGAGCTGTTTTTT	CASKNRETGELFF
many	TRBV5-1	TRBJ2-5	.	TGCGCCAGCAGCTTGCTCGTGCGACAAGAGACCCAGTACTTC	CASSLLVRQETQYF
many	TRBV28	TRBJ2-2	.	TGTGCCGTCCTCCGGGAGAAGAACACCGGGGAGCTGTTTTTT	CAVLREKNTGELFF
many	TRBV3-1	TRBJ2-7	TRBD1	TGTGCCAGCAGCCCCGGACAGGGCTCCTACGAGCAGTACTTC	CASSPGQGSYEQYF
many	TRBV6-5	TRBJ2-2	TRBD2	TGTGCCAGCAGTTACCGAAGGGAAGCGGGGTTGGCCGGGGAGCTGTTTTTT	CASSYRREAGLAGELFF
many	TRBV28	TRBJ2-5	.	TGTGCCAGCAGACTACCCAACCAAGAGACCCAGTACTTC	CASRLPNQETQYF
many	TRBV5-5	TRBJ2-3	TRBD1	TGTGCCAGCAGCCACGGACAGGGTTATTTCCCAGATACGCAGTATTTT	CASSHGQGYFPDTQYF
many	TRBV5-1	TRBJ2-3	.	TGCGCCAGCAGCGTTTCAGGCCCTCGGACAGATACGCAGTATTTT	CASSVSGPRTDTQYF
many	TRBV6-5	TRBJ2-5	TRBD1	TGTGCCAGCAGTTACTCGGGACAGGGGGCACGGACCCAGTACTTC	CASSYSGQGARTQYF
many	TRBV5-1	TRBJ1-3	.	TGCGCCAGCAGCTCGGCCCCCCGAAACACCATATATTTT	CASSSAPRNTIYF
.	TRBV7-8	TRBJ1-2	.	TGTGCCAGCAGCTTAGGTGGGAGTGGGGCAGCAAACTATGGCTACACCTTC	CASSLGGSGAANYGYTF
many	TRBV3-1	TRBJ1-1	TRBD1	TGTGCCAGCAGCTCGGGACAGGCGGGAGAAGCTTTCTTT	CASSSGQAGEAFF
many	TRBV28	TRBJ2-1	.	TGTGCCAGCAGGCGGACCGACACCTACAATGAGCAGTTCTTC	CASRRTDTYNEQFF
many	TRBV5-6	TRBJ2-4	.	TGTGCCAGCAGCCCCCGAAGGGCTCTCGGTGGAAACATTCAGTACTTC	CASSPRRALGGNIQYF
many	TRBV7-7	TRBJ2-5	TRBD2	TGTGCCAGCAGCTTCGGACTAGCTGGAGGCCAAGAGACCCAGTACTTC	CASSFGLAGGQETQYF
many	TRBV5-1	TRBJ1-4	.	TGCGCCAGCAGCTTGGAGGATGAAAAACTGTTTTTT	CASSLEDEKLFF
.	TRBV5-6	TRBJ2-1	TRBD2	TGTGCCAGCAGCTTGGTGAGCGGGAAGTCCTACAATGAGCAGTTCTTC	CASSLVSGKSYNEQFF
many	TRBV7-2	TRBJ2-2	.	TGTGCCAGCAGCTTAGCAATCGGGGGGCCGGGCACCGGGGAGCTGTTTTTT	CASSLAIGGPGTGELFF
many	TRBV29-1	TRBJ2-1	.	TGCAGCGTTAGGACATTCGAGTTCGGTGAGCAGTTCTTC	CSVRTFEFGEQFF
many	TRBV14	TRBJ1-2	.	TGTGCCAGCAGCCCCTCTTTCCCAAGGGGGAATCTTCATTATGGCTACACCTTC	CASSPSFPRGNLHYGYTF
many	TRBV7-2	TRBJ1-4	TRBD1	TGTGCCAGCAGCCCCCATCCGACAGGGGTATACGAAAAACTGTTTTTT	CASSPHPTGVYEKLFF
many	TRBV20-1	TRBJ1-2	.	TGCAGTGCTCCCCGGGACTATGGCTACACCTTC	CSAPRDYGYTF
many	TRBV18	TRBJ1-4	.	TGTGCCAGCTCTCTCACCGGCGGGGGCGCCGAAAAACTGTTTTTT	CASSLTGGGAEKLFF
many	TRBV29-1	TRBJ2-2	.	TGCAGCGTTGATGGGGCTCGGGGGAGCACCGGGGAGCTGTTTTTT	CSVDGARGSTGELFF
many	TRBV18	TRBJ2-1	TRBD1	TGTGCCAGCTCACCACCGAACAGGGGCGATGAGCAGTTCTTC	CASSPPNRGDEQFF
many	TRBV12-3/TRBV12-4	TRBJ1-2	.	TGTGCCAGCAGTTTTAATGGGGTTGGCTACACCTTC	CASSFNGVGYTF
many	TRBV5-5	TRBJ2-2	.	TGTGCCAGCAGCCTTTGGGCAGGCGCGAACACCGGGGAGCTGTTTTTT	CASSLWAGANTGELFF
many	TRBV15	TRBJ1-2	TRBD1	TGTGCCACCAGCAGAGATCTAGGGGGCCCGGGTGGCTACACCTTC	CATSRDLGGPGGYTF
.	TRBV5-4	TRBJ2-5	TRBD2	TGTGCCAGCAGCGAGGGACTAGCGGTAAAAGAGACCCAGTACTTC	CASSEGLAVKETQYF
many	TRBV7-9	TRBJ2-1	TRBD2	TGTGCCAGCAGCCCGACCCGACTAGCGGGGCGCACTGAGCAGTTCTTC	CASSPTRLAGRTEQFF
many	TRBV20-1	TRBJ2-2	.	TGCAGTGCTAGAGATCCGGAACTGGCGAACACCGGGGAGCTGTTTTTT	CSARDPELANTGELFF
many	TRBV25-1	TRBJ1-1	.	TGTGCCAGCAGTGAAGGCTCGAGGAATATGAACACTGAAGCTTTCTTT	CASSEGSRNMNTEAFF
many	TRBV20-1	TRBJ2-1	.	TGCAGTGCTAGCCACTCAGCATACAATGAGCAGTTCTTC	CSASHSAYNEQFF
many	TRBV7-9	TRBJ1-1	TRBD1	TGTGCCAGCAGCTCGCCCCTAGGACAGGGAGGCACTGAAGCTTTCTTT	CASSSPLGQGGTEAFF
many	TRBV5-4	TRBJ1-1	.	TGTGCCAGCAGCTTGGGGGGGTCCGGCCGGGCTTTCTTT	CASSLGGSGRAFF
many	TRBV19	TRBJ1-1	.	TGTGCCAGTAGTATCCGCGTCTCGAACACTGAAGCTTTCTTT	CASSIRVSNTEAFF
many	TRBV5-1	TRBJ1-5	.	TGCGCCAGCAGCTTGGCCCCAGGGGCGCGCAGTCAGCCCCAGCATTTT	CASSLAPGARSQPQHF
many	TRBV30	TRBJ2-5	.	TGTGCCTTCGCATCTCAAGAGACCCAGTACTTC	CAFASQETQYF
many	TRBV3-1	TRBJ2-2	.	TGTGCCAGCAGCCGGACTGAAGGCACCGGGGAGCTGTTTTTT	CASSRTEGTGELFF
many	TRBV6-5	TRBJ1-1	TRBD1	TGTGCCAGCAGTTACGGACAGGGGGCGTTTGCTTTCTTT	CASSYGQGAFAFF
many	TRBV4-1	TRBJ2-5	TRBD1	TGCGCCAGCAGCCATGAATCCGGGACAGGGTGGGAGACCCAGTACTTC	CASSHESGTGWETQYF